Given below is one TCR beta chain in context. Antigen specificity is unknown. This sample stems from a study of identical twins. Points from the study as a whole: Out-of-frame alpha sequences shared by twins showed excess low generation probability. In cord blood, abundant beta clonotypes had fewer insertions; memory showed no trend. Weaker excess twin sharing was observed in beta out-of-frame sequences.

TCRdb recomputed calls from the 5' RACE reads with MiXCR, one row per CDR3 protein. The table includes roughly 280,000 distinct CDR3 sequences, roughly 9.8% detected once. V lost 1 base and J 2 bases, leaving 5 bases between the germline ends. This CDR3 comprises 13 residues. Germline V lookup: CDR1 SGHRS, CDR2 YFSETQ. This sample also appeared in a second study, on yellow fever vaccine responses in identical twins.

The chain joins TRBV5-1 to TRBJ2-3; no definite D call. The source is a woman aged 18-29 years in good health. Sequences were obtained from CD8+ T cells sorted from blood. The CDR3 nucleotides are TGCGCCAGCAGCTTGTCTAACACAGATACGCAGTATTTT. Translating gives CASSLSNTDTQYF.